Described below is a single T cell receptor beta chain sequence and its context. Its antigen is currently unknown. The table came from immunoSEQ multiplex PCR; TCRdb's copy has only in-frame clones and leaves some out. The sample includes 75,000 to 90,000 clones, approximately 84% of them seen just once. This CDR3 contains 14 residues. CDR1 and CDR2 from the germline V gene are LGHNA and YSLEER. The ends were cut back, 0 bases at V and 4 bases at J, with 9 bases in the middle. The data stem from a study of T cells in localized non-small cell lung cancer. Study findings and constraints: Researchers found a median around 61 of the top 100 tumor clones in adjacent lung. Uninvolved adjacent lung, not tumor, had the highest T cell clonality.

The clonotype was recovered from a man aged 35-69 years with stage I lung adenocarcinoma. The material sequenced was peripheral blood, taken before any cancer treatment. V usage is TRBV4-3 and J usage is TRBJ1-2; perhaps TRBD1 as D (5 bases). DNA of the CDR3: TGCGCCAGCAGCCAAGAGGAGGGGATCTATGGCTACACCTTC. Protein: CASSQEEGIYGYTF.